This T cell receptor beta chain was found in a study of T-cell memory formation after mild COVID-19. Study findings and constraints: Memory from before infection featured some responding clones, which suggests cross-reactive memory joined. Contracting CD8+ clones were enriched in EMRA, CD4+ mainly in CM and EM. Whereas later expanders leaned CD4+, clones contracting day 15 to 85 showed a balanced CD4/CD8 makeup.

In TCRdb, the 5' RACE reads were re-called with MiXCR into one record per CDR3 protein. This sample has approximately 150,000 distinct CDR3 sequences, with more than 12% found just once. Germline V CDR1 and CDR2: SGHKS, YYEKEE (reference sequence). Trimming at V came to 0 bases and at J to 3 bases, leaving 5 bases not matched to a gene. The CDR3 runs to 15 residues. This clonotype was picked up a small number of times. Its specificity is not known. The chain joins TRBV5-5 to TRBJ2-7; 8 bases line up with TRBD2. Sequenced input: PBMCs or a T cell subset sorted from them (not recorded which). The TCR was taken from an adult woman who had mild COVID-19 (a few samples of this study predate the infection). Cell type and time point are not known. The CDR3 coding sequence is TGTGCCAGCAGCTTGGAGTTTAGCGGGGACTACGAGCAGTACTTC. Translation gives CASSLEFSGDYEQYF.